The present T cell receptor beta chain was sequenced within a study of T cell changes during pregnancy in multiple sclerosis (dated by TCRdb to between 2018 and 2020). Notes on the research overall: The study looked at changes in the T cell repertoire across pregnancy in women with multiple sclerosis.

Library preparation used the immunoSEQ multiplex PCR assay. Sourced from immuneACCESS, this table was stored by TCRdb with only in-frame sequences that have V and J called. A share of the clones is absent; for the studies checked, an unresolved V gene accounts for under half, and the remainder has no known explanation. A total of some 23,000 clones appear in this sample, 86% of them only once. In total, the top ten clones hold approximately 1% of the sample. From cysteine to phenylalanine, the CDR3 is 14 amino acids long. Just CDR3 DNA is preserved here, 42 bases in frame from base 1. The germline V gene yields MNHNS for CDR1 and SASEGT for CDR2. V loses 0 bases of germline sequence and J loses 4 bases, and the interval between the two ends is 7 bases. Turning to this clone: Its antigen target is currently unknown. The input lacks base qualities; no much larger clone sits a single base away.

Sequencing was performed on CD4+ T cells from peripheral blood mononuclear cells, taken in the first trimester of pregnancy. This receptor was obtained from a female donor in good health, enrolled as a control in a pregnancy study. The chain joins TRBV6-1 to TRBJ1-5; 5 matching bases give a weak D call of TRBD1. The CDR3 is CASSEARGNQPQHF. The nucleotide sequence reads as follows: TGTGCCAGCAGTGAAGCGCGGGGGAATCAGCCCCAGCATTTT.